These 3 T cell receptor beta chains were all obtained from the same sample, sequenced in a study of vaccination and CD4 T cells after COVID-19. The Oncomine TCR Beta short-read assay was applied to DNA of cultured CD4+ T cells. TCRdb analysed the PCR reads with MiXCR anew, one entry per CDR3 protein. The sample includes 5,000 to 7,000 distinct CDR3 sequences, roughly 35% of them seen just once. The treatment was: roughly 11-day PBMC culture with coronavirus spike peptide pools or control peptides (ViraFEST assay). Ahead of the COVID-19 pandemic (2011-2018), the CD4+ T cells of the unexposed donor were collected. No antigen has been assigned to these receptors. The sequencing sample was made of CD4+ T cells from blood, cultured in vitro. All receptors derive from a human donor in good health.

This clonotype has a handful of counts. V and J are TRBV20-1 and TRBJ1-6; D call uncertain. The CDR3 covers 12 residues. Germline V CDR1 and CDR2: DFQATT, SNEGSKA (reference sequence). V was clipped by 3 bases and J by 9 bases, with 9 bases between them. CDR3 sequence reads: CSASQAGSPLHF. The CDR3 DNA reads TGCAGTGCTAGCCAGGCGGGTTCACCCCTCCACTTT.

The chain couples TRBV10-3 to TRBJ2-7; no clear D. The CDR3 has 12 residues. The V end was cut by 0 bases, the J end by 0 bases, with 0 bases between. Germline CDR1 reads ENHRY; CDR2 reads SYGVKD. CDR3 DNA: TGTGCCATCAGTGAGTCCTCCTACGAGCAGTACTTC. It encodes CAISESSYEQYF.

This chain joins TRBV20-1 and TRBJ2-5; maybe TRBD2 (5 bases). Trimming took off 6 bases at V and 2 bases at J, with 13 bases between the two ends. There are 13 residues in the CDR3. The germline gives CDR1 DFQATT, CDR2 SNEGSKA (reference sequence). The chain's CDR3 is CSAVSRLQETQYF. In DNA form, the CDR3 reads TGCAGTGCGGTCAGTCGACTACAAGAGACCCAGTACTTC.